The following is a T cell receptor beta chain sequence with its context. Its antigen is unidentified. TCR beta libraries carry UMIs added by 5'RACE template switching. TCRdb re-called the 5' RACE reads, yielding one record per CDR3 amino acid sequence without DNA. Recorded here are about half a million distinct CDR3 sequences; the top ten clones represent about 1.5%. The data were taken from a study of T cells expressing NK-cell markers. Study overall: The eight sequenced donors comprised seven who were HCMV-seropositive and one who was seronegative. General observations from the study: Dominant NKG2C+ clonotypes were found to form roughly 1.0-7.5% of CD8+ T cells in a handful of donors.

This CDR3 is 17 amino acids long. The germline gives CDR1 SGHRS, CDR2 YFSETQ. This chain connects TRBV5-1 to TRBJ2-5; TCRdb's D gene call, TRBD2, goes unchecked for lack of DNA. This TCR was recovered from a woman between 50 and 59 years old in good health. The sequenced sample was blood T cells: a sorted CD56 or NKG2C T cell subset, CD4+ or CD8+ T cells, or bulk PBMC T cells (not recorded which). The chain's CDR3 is CASSVGSRTLKQETQYF.